The 3 T cell receptor beta chains in this list originate from one sample, sequenced in a study of cytomegalovirus exposure and HLA in healthy donors. PCR primers comprised 60 Vbeta and 13 Jbeta primers. The table came from immunoSEQ multiplex PCR; TCRdb's copy has only in-frame clones and leaves some out. Of some 180,000 clones listed, 65% to 85% are singletons. The specimen sequenced was PBMCs. The source is a man in his forties in good health and CMV-seropositive.

The genes are TRBV29-1 and TRBJ1-1; tentative D call: TRBD1 (5 bases). This CDR3 spans 13 amino acids. CDR1 and CDR2 from the germline V gene are SQVTM and ANQGSEA. Trimming pared 8 bases from V and 1 base from J, leaving 14 bases between. This chain's CDR3 is CSTVQGTNTEAFF. As DNA, the CDR3 is TGCAGCACCGTCCAGGGAACGAACACTGAAGCTTTCTTT.

This clone occurred once. V gene TRBV5-1 combines with J gene TRBJ2-7; D gene uncertain. There are 14 residues in the CDR3. Trimming took 4 bases from V and 0 from J, leaving 11 bases between them. Germline V gene lookup returns CDR1 SGHRS and CDR2 YFSETQ. CDR3 sequence (DNA): TGCGCCAGCAGCCTGGGCCCGAGCTCCTACGAGCAGTACTTC. It is translated as CASSLGPSSYEQYF.

For this clone: Other DNA variants within this sample encode the same CDR3. The gene calls are TRBV5-1 and TRBJ1-4; weak D call: TRBD1 (5 bases). CDR1 is SGHRS and CDR2 is YFSETQ in the germline V gene. The CDR3 loop spans 15 amino acids. V was shortened by 4 bases and J by 3 bases, with 13 bases between the two germline ends. This CDR3 reads CASSDPRAANEKLFF. CDR3 DNA: TGCGCCAGCAGCGACCCCAGGGCCGCTAATGAAAAACTGTTTTTT. Together with reference TRBV5-1 and TRBJ1-4, the CDR3 gives the full variable domain: KAGVTQTPRYLIKTRGQQVTLSCSPISGHRSVSWYQQTPGQGLQFLFEYFSETQRNKGNFPGRFSGRQFSNSRSEMNVSTLELGDSALYLCASSDPRAANEKLFFGSGTQLSVL.